Following are 8 T cell receptor beta chains from one sample sequenced in a study of T cell responses to AZD1222 COVID-19 vaccine. Profiling relied on immunoSEQ multiplex PCR, and the TCRdb table lists in-frame clones only, not all of them. This repertoire shows around 71,000 clones, over 80% found once; its top ten account for approximately 2.8%. The sample here was peripheral blood, taken on day 0 of AZD1222 vaccination. The receptors derive from an adult in good health.

This chain uses TRBV27 with TRBJ2-1; 7 positions match TRBD2. This CDR3 region has 11 residues. Looked up from germline, CDR1 is MNHEY and CDR2 is SMNVEV (reference sequence). CDR3 loop: CVVRGFNEQFF. DNA of the CDR3: TGTGTCGTGCGGGGGTTCAATGAGCAGTTCTTC.

The V and J genes are TRBV4-3 and TRBJ2-1; D call uncertain. V lost 1 base, J lost 3 bases, and 7 bases lay in between. CDR1 is LGHNA and CDR2 is YSLEER in the germline V gene. CDR3 length: 14 residues. CDR3: CASSQVVHYNEQFF. The CDR3 coding sequence is TGCGCCAGCAGCCAAGTCGTCCACTACAATGAGCAGTTCTTC.

V and J are TRBV5-1 and TRBJ1-1; D not certain. Trimming stripped 0 bases from V and 1 base from J, with 10 bases between. Germline lookup yields CDR1 SGHRS and CDR2 YFSETQ. The CDR3 has 15 amino acids. CDR3 bases: TGCGCCAGCAGCTTGGCCGCACAACCGAACACTGAAGCTTTCTTT. This translates into CASSLAAQPNTEAFF. The full variable domain, in which reference TRBV5-1 and TRBJ1-1 provide the parts outside the CDR3, is KAGVTQTPRYLIKTRGQQVTLSCSPISGHRSVSWYQQTPGQGLQFLFEYFSETQRNKGNFPGRFSGRQFSNSRSEMNVSTLELGDSALYLCASSLAAQPNTEAFFGQGTRLTVV.

The rearrangement links TRBV19 to TRBJ1-1, with a possible D match to TRBD1 (5 bases). V was trimmed by 5 bases and J by 6 bases, leaving 16 bases between them. Germline V CDR1 and CDR2: LNHDA, SQIVND (reference sequence). There are 14 residues in the CDR3. This CDR3 is CASSSIGRGPEAFF. The CDR3 nucleotides read TGTGCCAGTAGTTCCATTGGACGGGGACCTGAAGCTTTCTTT.

This clone appeared a few times. The V gene is TRBV28, the J gene TRBJ1-5, with TRBD1 as a possible D gene (5 bases). V lost 5 bases, J lost 2 bases, and 10 bases lay in between. The CDR3 covers 14 residues. CDR1 and CDR2 (germline): MDHEN, SYDVKM. The CDR3 spells CASSPGLGNQPQHF. DNA for the CDR3: TGTGCCAGCAGTCCAGGGTTAGGCAATCAGCCCCAGCATTTT.

This sequence joins TRBV7-2 and TRBJ1-1; tentatively, D is TRBD1 (6 bases). The V gene's germline CDR1 is SGHTA and CDR2 FQGNSA. The CDR3 is 14 amino acids. V lost 3 bases and J lost 3, with 11 bases in between. The CDR3 sequence is CASSFSHRDTEAFF. The CDR3 DNA reads as TGTGCCAGCAGCTTCTCCCACAGGGACACTGAAGCTTTCTTT.

This rearrangement joins TRBV7-8 to TRBJ2-1; D unclear. The CDR3 contains 15 residues. Per germline, CDR1 SGHVS and CDR2 FQNEAQ. Trimming pared 3 bases from V and 0 bases from J, leaving 9 bases between. DNA of the CDR3: TGTGCCAGCAGCTTGGACGGTAGCTCCTACAATGAGCAGTTCTTC. This sequence encodes CASSLDGSSYNEQFF.

This chain joins TRBV5-5 and TRBJ2-7; 9 bases are a match to TRBD1. The CDR3 is 15 amino acids. The ends lost 4 bases at V and 4 bases at J; junction bases unmatched: 9. The germline gives CDR1 SGHKS, CDR2 YYEKEE (reference sequence). In DNA form, the CDR3 reads TGTGCCAGCAGCGTGGGACAGGGCGGATATTACGAGCAGTACTTC. This sequence encodes CASSVGQGGYYEQYF.